This T cell receptor beta chain came from a study of T cells in Graves' hyperthyroidism and ophthalmopathy. It was RNA transcripts that yielded the amplified TCR beta CDR3 regions. The HTBI primer set was used in a first-round RT-PCR of the TCR CDR3. TCRdb passed the multiplex PCR reads through MiXCR, listing each CDR3 protein once. The sample contains hundreds of thousands of distinct CDR3 sequences, approximately 15% of which appear only once. Study outcomes and limitations: In the analysis, a 13 V-J model separated ophthalmopathy from stable hyperthyroidism. Blood also showed most of the thyroid clonotypes that were expanded above 0.001.

This clonotype was observed many times. What it binds is not known. Researchers defined stable Graves' hyperthyroidism as no ophthalmopathy progression within 18 months. The V end lost 3 bases, the J end lost 5 bases, and 20 bases lay between the germline ends. Germline-derived CDR1 and CDR2 are KGHDR and SFDVKD. This CDR3 is 17 amino acids long. Material for sequencing was blood. This clonotype originated in a woman aged 18-35 years with Graves' hyperthyroidism. The rearrangement uses TRBV24-1 and TRBJ2-3; D possibly corresponds to TRBD2 (6 bases). Written as DNA, the CDR3 is TGTGCCACCAGTGATACAGGCAAGCGGGCGAGGGGAGATACGCAGTATTTT. This sequence encodes CATSDTGKRARGDTQYF.